These 13 T cell receptor beta chains were all obtained from the same sample, sequenced in a study of the immune and genomic landscape of osteosarcoma. The post-treatment osteosarcoma tumors were primary, local recurrence or metastasis specimens from poor-prognosis patients. Generated by immunoSEQ multiplex PCR, the TCRdb table keeps only in-frame clones and is missing some. The sample yields about 4,600 clones, around 66% seen once. The specimen sequenced was osteosarcoma tumor tissue from the femur. The receptors stem from a human donor with osteosarcoma.

This clone was recorded a few times. The chain has TRBV9 and TRBJ1-1; D is uncertain. Trimming shortened V by 4 bases and J by 6 bases, and 7 bases separated the two germline ends. Per germline, CDR1 SGDLS and CDR2 YYNGEE. The CDR3 covers 11 residues. The CDR3 sequence: CASSLASEAFF. As DNA, the CDR3 is TGTGCCAGCAGCCTAGCGTCTGAAGCTTTCTTT.

V and J are TRBV30 and TRBJ1-1; D is uncertain. The CDR3 has 11 residues. Germline CDR1 is GTSNPN and CDR2 is SVGIG (reference sequence). V shed 5 bases and J shed 3 bases, with 7 bases lying between them. CDR3 amino acids: CAWGRYTEAFF. The CDR3, as DNA: TGTGCCTGGGGCCGCTACACTGAAGCTTTCTTT.

This clone was recorded once. The V gene is TRBV11-3, the J gene TRBJ1-3; D perhaps matches TRBD1 (5 bases). Trimming pared 5 bases from V and 4 bases from J, leaving 15 bases between. CDR1 and CDR2 from the germline V gene are SGHNT and YENEEA. The CDR3 length is 15 residues. In DNA, the CDR3 is TGTGCCAGCAGCCGCCGGGGGGGACTCGGAAACACCATATATTTT. Translation gives CASSRRGGLGNTIYF.

The rearrangement joins TRBV5-4 to TRBJ2-5, with TRBD2 identical over 9 bases. The V and J ends lost 0 bases and 0 bases, in that order; junction bases with no gene match: 6. CDR1 and CDR2 (germline): SGHNT, YYREEE (reference sequence). This CDR3 has 17 residues. CDR3 DNA sequence: TGTGCCAGCAGCTTGGGTTCTAGCGGGGCGTACCAAGAGACCCAGTACTTC. Its protein product is CASSLGSSGAYQETQYF.

The chain employs TRBV10-2 and TRBJ2-7; D is ambiguous. The germline V gene encodes CDR1 WSHSY and CDR2 SAAADI. The V gene lost 3 bases and the J gene lost 1 base, with 22 bases spanning the gap. The CDR3 runs 18 residues. The DNA of the CDR3 is TGCGCCAGCAGTGACCCCGAGACCCCCCGCTGGGGTTCCTACGAGCAGTACTTC. Translated, it gives CASSDPETPRWGSYEQYF.

Comment on this clone: Other DNA sequences of this sample code for an identical CDR3. V and J are TRBV25-1 and TRBJ2-3, with D perhaps matching TRBD2 (5 bases). The CDR3 covers 13 residues. Germline V gene data show CDR1 as MGHDK and CDR2 as SYGVNS. Trimming pared 4 bases from V and 1 base from J, leaving 6 bases between. The CDR3 bases are TGTGCCAGCAGTGTGAGGGGCACAGATACGCAGTATTTT. It codes for CASSVRGTDTQYF.

This chain joins TRBV5-6 and TRBJ2-6, with 8 bases matching TRBD1. Trimming removed 4 bases from V and 1 base from J; junction bases left unmatched: 4. CDR3 size: 16 residues. CDR1 and CDR2 from the germline V gene are SGHDT and YYEEEE. The CDR3 region is CASSVRQGSGANVLTF. DNA of the CDR3: TGTGCCAGCAGCGTTCGACAGGGGTCTGGGGCCAACGTCCTGACTTTC.

CDR3 DNA: TGTGCCAGCAGGCCCAAGGGGCCTAGCAATCAGCCCCAGCATTTT. Protein sequence: CASRPKGPSNQPQHF. This chain links TRBV6-5 with TRBJ1-5, with TRBD1 as a possible D gene (5 bases). The CDR3 covers 15 residues. Germline V gives CDR1 MNHEY, CDR2 SVGAGI. The V end lost 6 bases, the J end lost 0 bases, and 12 bases lay between the germline ends.

This chain links TRBV5-4 with TRBJ2-3, with 8 nucleotides matching TRBD2. Trimming at V came to 3 bases and at J to 5 bases, leaving 14 bases not matched to a gene. The CDR3 loop spans 17 amino acids. Germline V CDR1 and CDR2: SGHNT, YYREEE (reference sequence). Written as DNA, the CDR3 is TGTGCCAGCAGCTCCGATATACTAGCGGCCCACGGAGATACGCAGTATTTT. Translating gives CASSSDILAAHGDTQYF.

This clone was recorded a few times. The chain is built from TRBV29-1 and TRBJ1-1; no reliable D call. V dropped 3 bases and J dropped 0 bases, with 14 bases sitting between them. This CDR3 is built from 15 residues. Per germline, CDR1 SQVTM and CDR2 ANQGSEA. This chain's CDR3 is CSVDRDLLMNTEAFF. CDR3 DNA: TGCAGCGTTGATCGTGACCTCCTTATGAACACTGAAGCTTTCTTT.

This chain joins TRBV6-1 and TRBJ2-7; 11 bases map to TRBD1. J was trimmed by 0 bases and V by 4 bases; bases with no gene match: 2. The CDR3 contains 15 residues. Germline assignment: CDR1 MNHNS and CDR2 SASEGT. The CDR3 loop reads CASSGGQGVSYEQYF. In nucleotides, the CDR3 is TGTGCCAGCAGTGGGGGACAGGGGGTCTCCTACGAGCAGTACTTC.

This chain uses TRBV10-3 with TRBJ2-7, with D hard to call. Germline V lookup: CDR1 ENHRY, CDR2 SYGVKD. The CDR3 length is 13 residues. Trimming pared 7 bases from V and 7 bases from J, leaving 17 bases between. The CDR3 region is CAITSQPPEEQYF. In DNA, the CDR3 is TGTGCCATCACAAGCCAGCCACCTGAGGAGCAGTACTTC.

By proportion, this clone is hyperexpanded. V is TRBV4-2 and J is TRBJ1-2, with 8 bases identical to TRBD1. Trimming removed 3 bases from V and 4 bases from J; junction bases left unmatched: 7. This CDR3 spans 15 amino acids. Germline CDR1 LGHNA, CDR2 YNFKEQ. The DNA for the CDR3 is TGTGCCAGCAGCCAGAAAGACAGGGGACCCTATGGCTACACCTTC. This codes for CASSQKDRGPYGYTF.